Presented here are 15 T cell receptor beta chains from one specimen sequenced in a study of T cells in Graves' hyperthyroidism and ophthalmopathy. RNA transcripts served as the template for amplifying TCR beta CDR3 regions. The HTBI primer set drove a first-round RT-PCR of the TCR CDR3. TCRdb re-called the multiplex PCR reads through MiXCR, storing one row per CDR3 protein. The repertoire consists of nearly 750,000 distinct CDR3 sequences, with about 35% occurring once and the leading ten covering roughly 30%. Sequencing was done on a sample of blood. The receptors come from a woman aged 40 to 50 with Graves' hyperthyroidism.

Turning to this clonotype: The junction does not match germline at one end; this may be a read error. The chain links TRBV7-4 to TRBJ2-5; D is possibly TRBD1 or TRBD2 (5 bases each). The germline CDR1 and CDR2 sequences are SGHVT and SQSDAQ. The CDR3 spans 15 residues. The CDR3 region has the DNA TGCGCCAGCAGCCAAGCGTGGCCAGTAGGGACGACCCAGTACTTC. The encoded protein is CASSQAWPVGTTQYF. Variable domain in full (rest from reference TRBV7-4 and TRBJ2-5): GAGVSQSPRYKVAKRGRDVALRCDSISGHVTLYWYRQTLGQGSEVLTYSQSDAQRDKSGRPSGRFSAERPERSVSTLKIQRTEQGDSAVYLCASSQAWPVGTTQYFGPGTRLLVL.

This clonotype was detected many times. The CDR3 DNA sequence: TGCAGCGTTATGGACAGCCAGAACACTGAAGCTTTCTTT. Its protein is CSVMDSQNTEAFF. The V and J genes are TRBV29-1 and TRBJ1-1; possible D gene TRBD1, 6 bases. Between the trimmed V and J ends, which lost 5 bases and 1 base, there was a span of 11 bases. Germline CDR1 and CDR2: SQVTM and ANQGSEA. This CDR3 spans 13 amino acids.

The chain has TRBV19 and TRBJ1-5; a weak D match, TRBD1 (5 bases). The V end was cut by 5 bases, the J end by 0 bases, with 11 bases between. This CDR3 spans 15 amino acids. Germline CDR1 LNHDA, CDR2 SQIVND (reference sequence). The CDR3 here is CASSGRTYSNQPQHF. The CDR3 nucleotides read TGTGCCAGTAGTGGTAGGACATATAGCAATCAGCCCCAGCATTTT.

J is TRBJ1-1 and V is TRBV4-1, with no clear D. Trimming removed 0 bases from V and 0 bases from J, with 14 bases in between. Germline V lookup: CDR1 MGHRA, CDR2 YSYEKL. The CDR3 has 17 residues. CDR3: CASSQDARVHLNTEAFF. The CDR3 DNA reads TGCGCCAGCAGCCAAGATGCGAGGGTCCACTTGAACACTGAAGCTTTCTTT.

The table lists this clonotype with many counts. The rearrangement links TRBV5-1 to TRBJ1-1; TRBD1 matches at 7 bases. CDR3 length: 15 residues. Trimming took 5 bases from V and 1 from J; bases not matched to a gene: 8. Germline loops: CDR1 SGHRS, CDR2 YFSETQ. This CDR3 reads CASRSGGGQNTEAFF. The CDR3 DNA reads as TGCGCCAGCAGGTCAGGGGGGGGACAGAACACTGAAGCTTTCTTT.

Worth noting for this clonotype: Given the absence of the conserved phenylalanine or tryptophan at the CDR3 end, a read error is likely. The limits of the CDR3 on the DNA are not certain, so only TCRdb's listed CDR3 is given. The V and J genes are TRBV19 and TRBJ1-4. Counting both end residues, the CDR3 totals 8 amino acids. Germline CDR1 and CDR2: LNHDA and SQIVND (reference sequence). This chain's CDR3 is CASSIGRP.

This sequence joins TRBV7-2 and TRBJ2-2, with D hard to call. Germline CDR1 reads SGHTA; CDR2 reads FQGNSA. The CDR3 covers 15 residues. V lost 5 bases and J 2 bases, leaving 12 bases between the germline ends. The CDR3 DNA is TGTGCCAGCAGCCCGGGTCTTTTTAACACCGGGGAGCTGTTTTTT. This sequence encodes CASSPGLFNTGELFF.

This rearrangement joins TRBV6-5 to TRBJ2-7, with 7 bases aligning to TRBD1. CDR1 and CDR2 (germline): MNHEY, SVGAGI. The V segment lost 0 bases and the J segment 0 bases; nucleotides outside the gene matches: 5. This CDR3 has 16 amino acids. CDR3 DNA: TGTGCCAGCAGTTACTCATCAGGACAGGTCTCCTACGAGCAGTACTTC. Encoded protein: CASSYSSGQVSYEQYF.

In this sample, this clonotype turned up a few times. The chain couples TRBV9 to TRBJ1-1; 7 bases are a match to TRBD1. CDR3 length equals 15 residues. Unmatched junction bases numbered 11, after V lost 4 bases and J lost 5 bases. From germline, CDR1 is SGDLS and CDR2 YYNGEE. CDR3 protein: CASSPGGTEGTEAFF. DNA of the CDR3: TGTGCCAGCAGCCCGGGGGGGACAGAAGGAACTGAAGCTTTCTTT.

The chain recombines TRBV20-1 with TRBJ2-5, with TRBD1 identical over 10 bases. The end of the DNA aligns better with TRBJ2-1, so the J call may be wrong. Germline loops: CDR1 DFQATT, CDR2 SNEGSKA (reference sequence). CDR3 length: 14 residues. The CDR3 loop is CSAPGTGVWDEQFF. As DNA, the CDR3 is TGCAGTGCTCCCGGGACAGGGGTATGGGATGAGCAGTTCTTC.

Many counts were recorded for this clonotype. CDR3 residues: CASSHLGQIGDSPLHF. The CDR3 DNA follows: TGCGCCAGCAGCCATCTAGGGCAGATCGGAGACTCACCCCTCCACTTT. This chain uses TRBV4-3 with TRBJ1-6; D remains unclear. This CDR3 comprises 16 residues. Germline V lookup: CDR1 LGHNA, CDR2 YSLEER. Trimming took 3 bases from V and 10 from J, leaving 19 bases between them.

At least ten counts were recorded for this clonotype. The chain couples TRBV20-1 to TRBJ1-1, with D uncertain. This CDR3 spans 12 amino acids. V was cut by 4 bases and J by 0 bases, with 6 bases left in between. Germline V gene data show CDR1 as DFQATT and CDR2 as SNEGSKA (reference sequence). The CDR3 sequence is CSATTVNTEAFF. CDR3 sequence (DNA): TGCAGTGCTACGACTGTGAACACTGAAGCTTTCTTT.

The CDR3 DNA is TGTGCCAGCTCACCGGCACAGGGAAGCTCCTACGAGCAGTACTTC. Translation: CASSPAQGSSYEQYF. The rearrangement links TRBV25-1 to TRBJ2-7, with D maybe TRBD1 (6 bases). Trimming shortened V by 8 bases and J by 0 bases, and 17 bases separated the two germline ends. The CDR3 runs to 15 residues. Germline CDR1 reads MGHDK; CDR2 reads SYGVNS.

This clonotype turned up a few times. The J gene is TRBJ1-2, the V gene TRBV7-8; 11 bases are shared with TRBD1. The CDR3 sequence is 17 residues long. The junction had 13 bases not matched to a gene; V was cut back by 4 bases and J by 6 bases. Germline V gene data show CDR1 as SGHVS and CDR2 as FQNEAQ. CDR3 protein: CASSYTRTGGVMDGYTF. DNA of the CDR3: TGTGCCAGCAGCTATACTAGGACAGGGGGCGTAATGGATGGCTACACCTTC.

In this sample, this clonotype turned up once. The genes are TRBV5-1 and TRBJ1-2; the D is unclear. Germline V lookup: CDR1 SGHRS, CDR2 YFSETQ. V was shortened by 2 bases and J by 6 bases, with 17 bases between the two germline ends. This CDR3 contains 15 residues. In DNA form, the CDR3 reads TGCGCCAGCAGCTTCGTGGCATCCCTGAATGATGGCTACACCTTC. This translates into CASSFVASLNDGYTF. The whole variable domain, remainder taken from reference TRBV5-1 and TRBJ1-2, is KAGVTQTPRYLIKTRGQQVTLSCSPISGHRSVSWYQQTPGQGLQFLFEYFSETQRNKGNFPGRFSGRQFSNSRSEMNVSTLELGDSALYLCASSFVASLNDGYTFGSGTRLTVV.